A single sample gave rise to the 9 T cell receptor beta chains below, sequenced in a study of cytomegalovirus exposure and HLA in healthy donors. Primers for the PCR totalled 60 Vbeta and 13 Jbeta. Assay: immunoSEQ multiplex PCR; the TCRdb copy retains only in-frame clones and omits some. The repertoire consists of approximately 140,000 clones, with around 76% occurring once and the leading ten covering about 1.8%. The sample comprised PBMCs. The receptor source for this set is a woman between 45 and 60 years old in good health and CMV-seronegative.

J is TRBJ1-3 and V is TRBV6-5; no firm D call. Germline V gives CDR1 MNHEY, CDR2 SVGAGI. V was cut by 5 bases and J by 3 bases, with 5 bases left in between. The CDR3 runs 12 residues. The CDR3 protein is CASSAYGNTIYF. As DNA, the CDR3 is TGTGCCAGCAGTGCCTATGGAAACACCATATATTTT.

The chain employs TRBV5-8 and TRBJ1-5, with a tentative D call TRBD1 (5 bases). This CDR3 comprises 15 residues. The germline V gene has CDR1 SGHTS and CDR2 YDEGEE. Trimming pared 3 bases from V and 0 bases from J, leaving 10 bases between. CDR3 sequence reads: CASSSDSYSNQPQHF. In DNA form, the CDR3 reads TGTGCCAGCAGCTCCGACAGTTATAGCAATCAGCCCCAGCATTTT.

This clone was counted between two and nine times. The V gene is TRBV30, the J gene TRBJ2-1, with a weak D call TRBD2 (6 bases). V lost 3 bases and J lost 2, with 8 bases in between. The germline gives CDR1 GTSNPN, CDR2 SVGIG (reference sequence). The CDR3 is made up of 13 amino acids. CDR3 protein: CAWSWRAYNEQFF. The CDR3 nucleotides read TGTGCCTGGAGCTGGAGGGCCTACAATGAGCAGTTCTTC.

The CDR3 reads CASSPTLADPAHNEQFF. The CDR3 DNA is TGTGCCAGTAGCCCGACCCTGGCGGATCCGGCGCACAATGAGCAGTTCTTC. The V gene is TRBV19, the J gene TRBJ2-1; D call uncertain. V lost 6 bases and J 5 bases, leaving 23 bases between the germline ends. Per the germline V gene, CDR1 is LNHDA and CDR2 is SQIVND (reference sequence). The CDR3 runs 17 residues.

The chain has TRBV7-9 and TRBJ1-1; maybe TRBD1 (5 bases). V was pared by 2 bases and J by 5 bases, with 9 bases between. Germline loops: CDR1 SEHNR, CDR2 FQNEAQ (reference sequence). The CDR3 has 13 amino acids. The CDR3 DNA sequence: TGTGCCAGCAGCTTAAGTACAGGAACTGAAGCTTTCTTT. This codes for CASSLSTGTEAFF.

The chain couples TRBV7-2 to TRBJ1-1, with TRBD1 matching 11 bases. Germline CDR1 SGHTA, CDR2 FQGNSA. The CDR3 extends over 17 amino acids. J gave up 4 bases and V 1 base, and 8 bases lay outside the gene matches. The CDR3 sequence: CASSLGGTGTGGTEAFF. DNA of the CDR3: TGTGCCAGCAGCTTAGGGGGGACCGGGACAGGGGGCACTGAAGCTTTCTTT.

This chain links TRBV28 with TRBJ1-2; 9 bases match TRBD1. V was clipped by 6 bases and J by 12 bases; unmatched bases: 8. The CDR3 runs 12 residues. Per germline, CDR1 MDHEN and CDR2 SYDVKM. This CDR3 reads CASRNRDRADTF. CDR3 DNA: TGTGCCAGCAGAAACCGGGACAGGGCCGACACCTTC.

This clone was observed a single time. This chain connects TRBV6-5 to TRBJ1-1; a weak D match, TRBD1 (5 bases). CDR3 length equals 13 residues. CDR1 and CDR2 from the germline V gene are MNHEY and SVGAGI. Trimming took off 4 bases at V and 5 bases at J, with 11 bases between the two ends. The CDR3 protein is CASSSAGLTEAFF. CDR3 in DNA: TGTGCCAGCAGTTCGGCAGGGTTAACTGAAGCTTTCTTT.

The sample holds one count of this clone. This chain uses TRBV7-9 with TRBJ1-1; no definite D call. Per germline, CDR1 SEHNR and CDR2 FQNEAQ (reference sequence). CDR3 length: 13 amino acids. With 5 bases removed from V and 0 bases from J, the gap between germline ends came to 7 bases. The CDR3 here is CASSQEMNTEAFF. Written as DNA, the CDR3 is TGTGCCAGCAGCCAGGAAATGAACACTGAAGCTTTCTTT.